The 9 T cell receptor beta chains reported below all come from one sample, sequenced in a study of OX40 agonist ivuxolimab in advanced cancers. Clones were sequenced by immunoSEQ multiplex PCR, and TCRdb holds only the in-frame ones, with some missing. The table has about 26,000 clones, roughly 80% seen once. Sequenced here: CD4+ or CD8+ T cells sorted from blood, sampled in a trial of the OX40 agonist ivuxolimab. These receptors came from an adult with an advanced solid tumor such as melanoma, head and neck, liver or kidney cancer.

This clone has only one observation. This chain links TRBV7-9 with TRBJ2-2; 7 bases agree with TRBD1. CDR1 and CDR2 (germline): SEHNR, FQNEAQ (reference sequence). CDR3 length: 17 amino acids. J lost 4 bases, V lost 1 base, and 9 bases had no gene match. The CDR3 DNA reads as TGTGCCAGCAGCTTAGGCGGTGAGGGGGCACGCACCGGGGAGCTGTTTTTT. It encodes CASSLGGEGARTGELFF.

Here the CDR3 reads CASSQDQGGNGYTF. The CDR3 DNA is TGCGCCAGCAGCCAAGATCAGGGAGGGAATGGCTACACCTTC. This chain connects TRBV4-1 to TRBJ1-2; D might be TRBD1 (5 bases). The V gene lost 0 bases and the J gene lost 6 bases, with 11 bases spanning the gap. In germline, CDR1 is MGHRA, CDR2 YSYEKL. CDR3 length: 14 amino acids.

The chain uses TRBV7-9 and TRBJ1-5, with D hard to call. V was trimmed by 5 bases and J by 1 base, leaving 6 bases between them. The germline V gene has CDR1 SEHNR and CDR2 FQNEAQ (reference sequence). The CDR3 totals 13 residues. The CDR3 DNA reads as TGTGCCAGCAGCGACGGAAGCAATCAGCCCCAGCATTTT. Its translation: CASSDGSNQPQHF.

A single count supports this clone. The chain has TRBV19 and TRBJ2-2; 8 nucleotides agree with TRBD1. Germline V gene data show CDR1 as LNHDA and CDR2 as SQIVND (reference sequence). V gave up 6 bases and J gave up 4 bases; unmatched junction bases: 7. The CDR3 consists of 15 residues. CDR3 nucleotide sequence: TGTGCCAGTAGCCCAGACAGGGGCGGCACCGGGGAGCTGTTTTTT. Translated, it gives CASSPDRGGTGELFF.

This chain joins TRBV11-2 and TRBJ2-1, with D possibly TRBD2 on 6 matching bases. The CDR3 loop spans 13 amino acids. V shed 1 base and J shed 5 bases, with 6 bases lying between them. Germline CDR1 reads SGHAT; CDR2 reads FQNNGV. The CDR3 DNA follows: TGTGCCAGCAGCTTAGGGACTAACAATGAGCAGTTCTTC. It specifies CASSLGTNNEQFF. Full variable domain (outside the CDR3, taken from reference TRBV11-2 and TRBJ2-1): EAGVAQSPRYKIIEKRQSVAFWCNPISGHATLYWYQQILGQGPKLLIQFQNNGVVDDSQLPKDRFSAERLKGVDSTLKIQPAKLEDSAVYLCASSLGTNNEQFFGPGTRLTVL.

This sequence joins TRBV6-1 and TRBJ1-5, with D possibly matching TRBD1 (6 bases). The V end lost 3 bases, the J end lost 5 bases, and 11 bases lay between the germline ends. The CDR3 runs to 14 residues. Per the germline V gene, CDR1 is MNHNS and CDR2 is SASEGT. CDR3: CASSDRDNDQPQHF. The DNA of the CDR3 is TGTGCCAGCAGTGATCGGGACAACGATCAGCCCCAGCATTTT.

The rearrangement joins TRBV6-5 to TRBJ1-1; 11 bases are a match to TRBD1. The germline CDR1 and CDR2 sequences are MNHEY and SVGAGI. J was trimmed by 5 bases and V by 6 bases; bases with no gene match: 2. The CDR3 runs 13 residues. The CDR3 DNA sequence: TGTGCCAGCAGACGGGACAGGGGGACTGAAGCTTTCTTT. Its translation: CASRRDRGTEAFF.

This clone was seen only a few times. The chain couples TRBV29-1 to TRBJ2-3; TRBD2 matches 8 bases. The V gene end was trimmed by 3 bases and the J gene end by 4 bases; junction bases not matched to a gene: 12. This CDR3 is 16 amino acids long. The germline gives CDR1 SQVTM, CDR2 ANQGSEA. The CDR3 loop reads CSVEHGSGGPSDTQYF. The DNA of the CDR3 is TGCAGCGTTGAGCACGGATCGGGGGGGCCCTCAGATACGCAGTATTTT.

The rearrangement uses TRBV5-1 and TRBJ1-5, with 7 nucleotides matching TRBD1. CDR3 size: 15 residues. V was clipped by 0 bases and J by 6 bases; unmatched bases: 6. The V gene's germline CDR1 is SGHRS and CDR2 YFSETQ. In nucleotides, the CDR3 is TGCGCCAGCAGCTTGGTATCAGGGGGAGGTCAGCCCCAGCATTTT. Protein: CASSLVSGGGQPQHF.